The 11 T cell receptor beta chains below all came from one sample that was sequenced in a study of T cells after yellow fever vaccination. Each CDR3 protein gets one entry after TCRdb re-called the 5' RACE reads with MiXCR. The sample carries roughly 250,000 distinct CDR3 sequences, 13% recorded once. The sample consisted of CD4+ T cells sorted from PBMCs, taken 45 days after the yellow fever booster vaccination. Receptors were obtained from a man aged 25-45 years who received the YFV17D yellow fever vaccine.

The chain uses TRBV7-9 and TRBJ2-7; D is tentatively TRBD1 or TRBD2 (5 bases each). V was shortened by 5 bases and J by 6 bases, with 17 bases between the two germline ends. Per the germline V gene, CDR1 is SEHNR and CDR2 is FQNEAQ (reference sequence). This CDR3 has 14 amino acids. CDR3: CASSTAGARAEQYF. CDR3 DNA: TGTGCCAGCAGCACGGCCGGGGCTAGGGCCGAGCAGTACTTC. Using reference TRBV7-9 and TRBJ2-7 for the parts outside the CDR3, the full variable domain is DTGVSQNPRHKITKRGQNVTFRCDPISEHNRLYWYRQTLGQGPEFLTYFQNEAQLEKSRLLSDRFSAERPKGSFSTLEIQRTEQGDSAMYLCASSTAGARAEQYFGPGTRLTVT.

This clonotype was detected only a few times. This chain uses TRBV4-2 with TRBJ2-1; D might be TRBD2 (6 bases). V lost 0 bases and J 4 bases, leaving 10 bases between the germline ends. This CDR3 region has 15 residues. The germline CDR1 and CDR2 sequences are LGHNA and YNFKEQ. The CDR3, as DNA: TGTGCCAGCAGCCAAGACCTAGCGAGATACAATGAGCAGTTCTTC. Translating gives CASSQDLARYNEQFF.

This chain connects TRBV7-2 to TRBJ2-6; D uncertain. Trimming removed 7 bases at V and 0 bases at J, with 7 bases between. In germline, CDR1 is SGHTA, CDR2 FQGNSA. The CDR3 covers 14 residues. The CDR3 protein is CASNPGSGANVLTF. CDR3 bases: TGTGCCAGCAATCCTGGCTCTGGGGCCAACGTCCTGACTTTC.

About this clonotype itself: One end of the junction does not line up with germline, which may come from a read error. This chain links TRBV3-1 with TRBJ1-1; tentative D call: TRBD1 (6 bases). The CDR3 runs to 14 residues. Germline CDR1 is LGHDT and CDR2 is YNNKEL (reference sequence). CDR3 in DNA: TGTCCCAGCAGCCAAGATCCAGGGGTCACTGAAGCTTTCTTT. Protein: CPSSQDPGVTEAFF.

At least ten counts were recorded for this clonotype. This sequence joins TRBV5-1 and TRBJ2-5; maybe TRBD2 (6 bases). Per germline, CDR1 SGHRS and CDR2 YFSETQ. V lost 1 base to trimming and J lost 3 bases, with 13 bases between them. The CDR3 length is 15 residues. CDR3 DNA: TGCGCCAGCAGCTTGAACGGGAGAAAGGAAGAGACCCAGTACTTC. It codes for CASSLNGRKEETQYF.

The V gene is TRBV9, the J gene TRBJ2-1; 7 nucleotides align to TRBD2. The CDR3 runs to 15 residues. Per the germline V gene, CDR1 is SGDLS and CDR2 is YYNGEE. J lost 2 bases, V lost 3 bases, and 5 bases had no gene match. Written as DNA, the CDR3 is TGTGCCAGCAGCGCAGGAGCGGGAACCTACAATGAGCAGTTCTTC. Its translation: CASSAGAGTYNEQFF. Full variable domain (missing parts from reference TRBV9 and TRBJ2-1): DSGVTQTPKHLITATGQRVTLRCSPRSGDLSVYWYQQSLDQGLQFLIQYYNGEERAKGNILERFSAQQFPDLHSELNLSSLELGDSALYFCASSAGAGTYNEQFFGPGTRLTVL.

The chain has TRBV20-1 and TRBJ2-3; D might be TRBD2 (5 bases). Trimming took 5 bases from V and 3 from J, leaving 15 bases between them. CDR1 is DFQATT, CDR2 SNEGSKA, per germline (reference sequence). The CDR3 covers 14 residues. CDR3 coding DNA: TGCAGTGCTTACCGGGATCTGGGTACAGATACGCAGTATTTT. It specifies CSAYRDLGTDTQYF.

CDR3 sequence: CASSLEPPGFF. CDR3 sequence (DNA): TGTGCCAGCAGCTTAGAACCCCCTGGGTTCTTC. This chain uses TRBV7-2 with TRBJ2-1; D remains unclear. The CDR3 runs to 11 residues. Germline V CDR1 and CDR2: SGHTA, FQGNSA. Trimming shortened V by 1 base and J by 15 bases, and 10 bases separated the two germline ends.

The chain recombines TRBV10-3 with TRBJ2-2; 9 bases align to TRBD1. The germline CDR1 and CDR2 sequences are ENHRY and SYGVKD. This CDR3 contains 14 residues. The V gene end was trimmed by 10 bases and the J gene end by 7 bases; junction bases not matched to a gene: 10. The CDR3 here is CATGAGTGSGELFF. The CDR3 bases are TGTGCCACTGGGGCCGGGACAGGGAGCGGGGAGCTGTTTTTT.

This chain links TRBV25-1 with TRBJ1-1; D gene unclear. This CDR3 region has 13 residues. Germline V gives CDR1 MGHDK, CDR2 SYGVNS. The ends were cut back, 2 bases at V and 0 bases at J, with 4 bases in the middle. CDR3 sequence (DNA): TGTGCCAGCAGTGAAAGCATGAACACTGAAGCTTTCTTT. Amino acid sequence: CASSESMNTEAFF.

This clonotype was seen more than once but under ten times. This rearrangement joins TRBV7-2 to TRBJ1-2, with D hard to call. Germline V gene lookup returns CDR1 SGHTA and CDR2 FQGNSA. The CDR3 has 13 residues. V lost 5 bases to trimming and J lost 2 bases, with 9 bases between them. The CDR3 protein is CASSLDLNYGYTF. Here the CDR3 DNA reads TGTGCCAGCAGCCTCGATTTGAACTATGGCTACACCTTC.